The rows below give T cell receptor beta chains drawn from one sample of a study of OX40 agonist ivuxolimab in advanced cancers. The assay was immunoSEQ multiplex PCR, and TCRdb's table has in-frame clones only and misses some. The table lists around 130,000 clones, about 93% of them singletons. This specimen consisted of CD4+ or CD8+ T cells sorted from blood, obtained in a trial of the OX40 agonist ivuxolimab. Receptors originate from an adult with an advanced solid tumor such as melanoma, head and neck, liver or kidney cancer. CDR3s include the opening cysteine and the closing phenylalanine or tryptophan. The order of the fields is D gene, J gene, V gene, clone size, CDR3 DNA, CDR3 protein. D genes are given only for firm matches. Not every row has a clone size; where given, it reads once, few, many or a size class.

D gene: TRBD1
J gene: TRBJ1-1
V gene: TRBV28
clone size: NA
CDR3 DNA: TGTGCCAGCAGTTTAAGTGGGACAGGGGGCCGGAACACTGAAGCTTTCTTT
CDR3 protein: CASSLSGTGGRNTEAFF

D gene: TRBD1
J gene: TRBJ2-7
V gene: TRBV6-5
clone size: NA
CDR3 DNA: TGTGCCAGCACTATACAGGGGCGATCCTACGAGCAGTACTTC
CDR3 protein: CASTIQGRSYEQYF

D gene: NA
J gene: TRBJ2-1
V gene: TRBV5-6
clone size: NA
CDR3 DNA: TGTGCCAGCAGCTTAGGTCAGGGTTGGGAGCAGTTCTTC
CDR3 protein: CASSLGQGWEQFF

D gene: TRBD1
J gene: TRBJ1-2
V gene: TRBV2
clone size: NA
CDR3 DNA: TGTGCCAGCAATAGAGACAGGGAAGGCTACACCTTC
CDR3 protein: CASNRDREGYTF

D gene: NA
J gene: TRBJ1-2
V gene: TRBV10-1
clone size: few
CDR3 DNA: TGCGCCAGCAGTGAGTACAGGAACTATGGCTACACCTTC
CDR3 protein: CASSEYRNYGYTF

D gene: NA
J gene: TRBJ2-5
V gene: TRBV7-2
clone size: NA
CDR3 DNA: TGTGCCAGCAGTACTAGGGGCTTTGAGCAGTACTTC
CDR3 protein: CASSTRGFEQYF

D gene: TRBD1
J gene: TRBJ1-2
V gene: TRBV5-4
clone size: NA
CDR3 DNA: TGTGCCAGCAGCCACGGGACAGGGGGCGGGTATGGCTACACCTTC
CDR3 protein: CASSHGTGGGYGYTF

D gene: NA
J gene: TRBJ1-5
V gene: TRBV19
clone size: NA
CDR3 DNA: TGTGCCAGTAGTCCGGGTGGCTGGGGAAGCAATCAGCCCCAGCATTTT
CDR3 protein: CASSPGGWGSNQPQHF

D gene: NA
J gene: TRBJ1-6
V gene: TRBV6-6
clone size: NA
CDR3 DNA: TGTGCCAGCAGTTACTCAGGGGCTGACAATTCACCCCTCCACTTT
CDR3 protein: CASSYSGADNSPLHF

D gene: TRBD2
J gene: TRBJ2-1
V gene: TRBV9
clone size: NA
CDR3 DNA: TGTGCCAGCAGCGTAAACCCCCAGCGGGAAGTAGTTGGGCAGTTCTTC
CDR3 protein: CASSVNPQREVVGQFF

D gene: TRBD2
J gene: TRBJ2-3
V gene: TRBV11-3
clone size: NA
CDR3 DNA: TGTGCCAGCAGCCCTCGGGAGGGGGGCACAGATACGCAGTATTTT
CDR3 protein: CASSPREGGTDTQYF

D gene: NA
J gene: TRBJ1-1
V gene: TRBV28
clone size: once
CDR3 DNA: TGTGCCAGCAGTTTATTAAGACGGACTGAAGCTTTCTTT
CDR3 protein: CASSLLRRTEAFF

D gene: TRBD1
J gene: TRBJ1-1
V gene: TRBV5-1
clone size: NA
CDR3 DNA: TGCGCCAGCAGCCGGGGACAGGAAAACACTGAAGCTTTCTTT
CDR3 protein: CASSRGQENTEAFF

D gene: NA
J gene: TRBJ2-3
V gene: TRBV5-4
clone size: NA
CDR3 DNA: TGTGCCAGCAGCTTGGCTCAGGGGATCGATACGCAGTATTTT
CDR3 protein: CASSLAQGIDTQYF

D gene: TRBD2
J gene: TRBJ2-3
V gene: TRBV5-1
clone size: NA
CDR3 DNA: TGCGCCAGCAGCCCGGGGGGGCCTGAAGATACGCAGTATTTT
CDR3 protein: CASSPGGPEDTQYF

D gene: TRBD1
J gene: TRBJ1-6
V gene: TRBV5-1
clone size: NA
CDR3 DNA: TGCGCCAGCAGCCCGGGACAGGGCAATTCACCCCTCCACTTT
CDR3 protein: CASSPGQGNSPLHF

D gene: NA
J gene: TRBJ2-7
V gene: TRBV5-4
clone size: NA
CDR3 DNA: TGTGCCAGCAGCTTGGCGGGGGGCGCGTACGAGCAGTACTTC
CDR3 protein: CASSLAGGAYEQYF

D gene: TRBD1
J gene: TRBJ1-3
V gene: TRBV2
clone size: NA
CDR3 DNA: TGTGCCAGCAGTGAAGATACAGGGGAGGCTGGAAACACCATATATTTT
CDR3 protein: CASSEDTGEAGNTIYF

D gene: NA
J gene: TRBJ2-3
V gene: TRBV6-1
clone size: NA
CDR3 DNA: TGTGCCAGCAGTGCAAGCACAGATACGCAGTATTTT
CDR3 protein: CASSASTDTQYF

D gene: NA
J gene: TRBJ2-7
V gene: TRBV7-9
clone size: NA
CDR3 DNA: TGTGCCAGCAGCTTAGGAGGGACCATGTCCTACGAGCAGTACTTC
CDR3 protein: CASSLGGTMSYEQYF

D gene: NA
J gene: TRBJ1-1
V gene: TRBV29-1
clone size: NA
CDR3 DNA: TGCAGCGTTCGGGACCCTGGGGGGAACACTGAAGCTTTCTTT
CDR3 protein: CSVRDPGGNTEAFF

D gene: NA
J gene: TRBJ1-2
V gene: TRBV18
clone size: NA
CDR3 DNA: TGTGCCAGCTCTCCCCAAACAGGTGACTATGGCTACACCTTC
CDR3 protein: CASSPQTGDYGYTF

D gene: NA
J gene: TRBJ1-4
V gene: TRBV11-2
clone size: NA
CDR3 DNA: TGTGCCAGCAGCTTAACGACGGGGGCAACTAATGAAAAACTGTTTTTT
CDR3 protein: CASSLTTGATNEKLFF

D gene: TRBD1
J gene: TRBJ2-2
V gene: TRBV5-1
clone size: NA
CDR3 DNA: TGCGCCAGCAGCTTCCCGACAGGGGGGAGAAACACCGGGGAGCTGTTTTTT
CDR3 protein: CASSFPTGGRNTGELFF

D gene: TRBD1
J gene: TRBJ2-7
V gene: TRBV19
clone size: NA
CDR3 DNA: TGTGCCACCTCCTTACAGGGGGCAAGCGGCGAGCAGTACTTC
CDR3 protein: CATSLQGASGEQYF

D gene: TRBD1
J gene: TRBJ1-4
V gene: TRBV4-3
clone size: once
CDR3 DNA: TGCGCCAGCAGCCTTTCCGGGACAGGGGGCTTTGCAACTAATGAAAAACTGTTTTTT
CDR3 protein: CASSLSGTGGFATNEKLFF

D gene: NA
J gene: TRBJ2-5
V gene: TRBV7-8
clone size: NA
CDR3 DNA: TGTGCCAGCAGCTTGGGGATCGAGACCCAGTACTTC
CDR3 protein: CASSLGIETQYF

D gene: NA
J gene: TRBJ1-5
V gene: TRBV25-1
clone size: few
CDR3 DNA: TGTGCCAGCAGTTTTAGCGGTCAGCCCCAGCATTTT
CDR3 protein: CASSFSGQPQHF

D gene: TRBD1
J gene: TRBJ2-7
V gene: TRBV6-6
clone size: few
CDR3 DNA: TGTGCCAGCAGTTGGGACAGGGTCCGGGGCGAGCAGTACTTC
CDR3 protein: CASSWDRVRGEQYF

D gene: NA
J gene: TRBJ1-3
V gene: TRBV7-3
clone size: NA
CDR3 DNA: TGTGCCAGCAGCTTAACCCCAGGAAACACCATATATTTT
CDR3 protein: CASSLTPGNTIYF

D gene: NA
J gene: TRBJ2-5
V gene: TRBV2
clone size: NA
CDR3 DNA: TGTGCCAGGCAGATGTGGGCAGGCAGTGAGACCCAGTACTTC
CDR3 protein: CARQMWAGSETQYF

D gene: TRBD2
J gene: TRBJ2-3
V gene: TRBV7-3
clone size: NA
CDR3 DNA: TGTGCCAGCAGTTTCCGTAGCGGGAGTACAGATACGCAGTATTTT
CDR3 protein: CASSFRSGSTDTQYF

D gene: TRBD2
J gene: TRBJ2-1
V gene: TRBV6-1
clone size: NA
CDR3 DNA: TGTGCCAGCAGTGGACTAGCGGGGCAACGCTCCTACAATGAGCAGTTCTTC
CDR3 protein: CASSGLAGQRSYNEQFF

D gene: NA
J gene: TRBJ1-5
V gene: TRBV6-1
clone size: once
CDR3 DNA: TGTGCCAGCGTCACCCAGGGAGGTCACAATCAGCCCCAGCATTTT
CDR3 protein: CASVTQGGHNQPQHF

D gene: TRBD2
J gene: TRBJ2-5
V gene: TRBV28
clone size: few
CDR3 DNA: TGTGCCAGCAACCCTAGCGGGAGAGGGGAGACCCAGTACTTC
CDR3 protein: CASNPSGRGETQYF